A selection of T cell receptor beta chains follows, all from one sample in a study of T cell responses to AZD1222 COVID-19 vaccine. Clones were sequenced by immunoSEQ multiplex PCR, and TCRdb holds only the in-frame ones, with some missing. This sample has about 140,000 clones; roughly 92% occur once, and the top ten carry 5%. The material sequenced was peripheral blood, taken on day 0 of AZD1222 vaccination. Receptors were obtained from an adult in good health. Both conserved end residues are part of each CDR3. A D gene is named only where the DNA matches it firmly. A row's size may be missing; if present it is once, few, many or a size class.

size,V,J,D,DNA,CDR3
few,TRBV5-1,TRBJ2-7,TRBD2,TGCGCCAGCAGCTTGGCTGGCGGGAGCTCCTACGAGCAGTACTTC,CASSLAGGSSYEQYF
.,TRBV7-9,TRBJ2-7,.,TGTGCCAGCAGCTTAGGCGGCGGGGACTCCTACGAGCAGTACTTC,CASSLGGGDSYEQYF
few,TRBV28,TRBJ2-7,.,TGTGCCAGCAGTCCTCTCGGGAAGGGGCGGGTGTACGAGCAGTACTTC,CASSPLGKGRVYEQYF
.,TRBV11-2,TRBJ2-2,.,TGTGCCAGCAGCTCCACCCGGGATTTTGCCGGGGAGCTGTTTTTT,CASSSTRDFAGELFF
.,TRBV14,TRBJ2-7,TRBD1,TGTGCCAGCAGCCAATTCGGGGGACGGACAGGGAAGAAAATTATGAACGAGCAGTACTTC,CASSQFGGRTGKKIMNEQYF
.,TRBV21-1,TRBJ2-7,.,TGTGCCAGCAGACCGCTGGGGGGGATTTTCCACGAGCAGTACTTC,CASRPLGGIFHEQYF
.,TRBV14,TRBJ2-1,TRBD2,TGTGCCAGCAGCCAGGCTCCCCTTTCGGGGGGAAGCTACAATGAGCAGTTCTTC,CASSQAPLSGGSYNEQFF
.,TRBV11-1,TRBJ1-2,.,TGTGCCAGCAGCTTAAGGTGGTCTAACTATGGCTACACCTTC,CASSLRWSNYGYTF
once,TRBV3-1/TRBV3-2,TRBJ2-3,.,TGTGCCAGCAGCCTGGACCGGGAAAGCACAGATACGCAGTATTTT,CASSLDRESTDTQYF
.,TRBV6-2/TRBV6-3,TRBJ2-3,.,TGTGCCAGCAGTCAACCCGGGACACCCGCCGGGGATACGCAGTATTTT,CASSQPGTPAGDTQYF
.,TRBV5-1,TRBJ1-2,.,TGCGCCAGCAGCTTAACAACGGGACAAAAAGGGGACTATGGCTACACCTTC,CASSLTTGQKGDYGYTF
.,TRBV27,TRBJ2-1,.,TGTGCCAGCAGTTTGAGGAGCAGGGCCCTCAATGAGCAGTTCTTC,CASSLRSRALNEQFF
.,TRBV5-1,TRBJ2-1,TRBD2,TGCGCCAGCAGCTTGGAACTAGCGGGTTATTACAATGAGCAGTTCTTC,CASSLELAGYYNEQFF
once,TRBV19,TRBJ1-2,.,TGTGCCAGTAGTCACTCTGGCTCGTATAACTATGGCTACACCTTC,CASSHSGSYNYGYTF
.,TRBV19,TRBJ1-2,.,TGTGCCAGTAGTGGACAGAACTATGGCTACACCTTC,CASSGQNYGYTF
.,TRBV6-1,TRBJ2-5,TRBD2,TGTGCCAGCAGTGAAGCCCCGGGACTAGCGACCCAAGAGACCCAGTACTTC,CASSEAPGLATQETQYF
.,TRBV6-5,TRBJ1-2,.,TGTGCCAGCAGTTACCCCGGGCAGAACTATGGCTACACCTTC,CASSYPGQNYGYTF
.,TRBV6-1,TRBJ2-5,.,TGTGCCAGCAGTGATGGGAACAGGTATTGGGAGACCCAGTACTTC,CASSDGNRYWETQYF
.,TRBV3-1/TRBV3-2,TRBJ2-3,TRBD2,TGTGCCAGCAGCTACCTGATAGCGGGAGAGAGGGATACGCAGTATTTT,CASSYLIAGERDTQYF
.,TRBV12-3/TRBV12-4,TRBJ1-2,.,TGTGCCAGCAGTTTTGGCAGGATCTATGGCTACACCTTC,CASSFGRIYGYTF
.,TRBV27,TRBJ1-2,.,TGTGCCAGCAGTTTAAACGGCCCCTATGGCTACACCTTC,CASSLNGPYGYTF
.,TRBV27,TRBJ2-7,TRBD2,TGTGCCAGCAGTTTGGGGGGGAGGGTAGCCTACGAGCAGTACTTC,CASSLGGRVAYEQYF
.,TRBV15,TRBJ2-3,TRBD1,TGTGCCACCAGCCTAACAGGGGGCCACACAGATACGCAGTATTTT,CATSLTGGHTDTQYF
.,TRBV6-5,TRBJ1-5,TRBD1,TGTGCCAGCAGTACAACAGGGGGCGGTCAGCCCCAGCATTTT,CASSTTGGGQPQHF
.,TRBV6-5,TRBJ2-7,.,TGTGCCAGCAGAGCAGGGTACGAGCAGTACTTC,CASRAGYEQYF
.,TRBV7-9,TRBJ1-1,.,TGTGCCAGCAGCTTAGAAGGGAGGGTCACTGAAGCTTTCTTT,CASSLEGRVTEAFF
.,TRBV5-1,TRBJ2-2,.,TGCGCCAGCAGCGAATCCGGGTCGAACACCGGGGAGCTGTTTTTT,CASSESGSNTGELFF
.,TRBV7-8,TRBJ1-1,.,TGTGCCAGCAGCTCTATCCTCACTAACACTGAAGCTTTCTTT,CASSSILTNTEAFF
.,TRBV19,TRBJ1-5,.,TGTGCCGCCCCAAGACACTTTAATCAGCCCCAGCATTTT,CAAPRHFNQPQHF
once,TRBV18,TRBJ2-1,.,TGTGCCAGCTCACGAGGGGTGCCCTACAATGAGCAGTTCTTC,CASSRGVPYNEQFF
once,TRBV5-1,TRBJ1-1,.,TGCGCCAGCAGCAGCTTATCAGGGGACGATGAAGCTTTCTTT,CASSSLSGDDEAFF
.,TRBV6-6,TRBJ1-5,.,TGTGCCAGCAGCCTCTCGGACGGGAATCAGCCCCAGCATTTT,CASSLSDGNQPQHF
.,TRBV5-6,TRBJ1-5,.,TGTGCCAGCAGCCTGGGACGGAATCAGCCCCAGCATTTT,CASSLGRNQPQHF
.,TRBV19,TRBJ1-5,.,TGTGCCAGTAGTGCTCGAAAAGGGGTTTTGGGCAATCAGCCCCAGCATTTT,CASSARKGVLGNQPQHF
.,TRBV14,TRBJ1-4,TRBD1,TGTGCCAGCAGCCAAGGACAGGGACTTCTTGAAAAACTGTTTTTT,CASSQGQGLLEKLFF